These 2 T cell receptor beta chains came from one sample sequenced in a study of shared clonotypes between healthy human individuals. TCRdb keeps only in-frame clones here, not all; method: immunoSEQ multiplex PCR. The table records about 510,000 clones, almost 80% of them present only once. The specimen sequenced was PBMCs. The source is a woman in her thirties or forties in good health. Some clones in this sample may be carry-over from other donors' samples.

The rearrangement uses TRBV10-3 and TRBJ1-2; maybe TRBD1 (5 bases). Trimming removed 4 bases from V and 1 base from J, with 7 bases in between. Germline CDR1 is ENHRY and CDR2 is SYGVKD. This CDR3 has 13 residues. As DNA, the CDR3 is TGTGCCATCAGTGGGGACCTTAACTATGGCTACACCTTC. It translates to CAISGDLNYGYTF.

The V call is TRBV28, the J call TRBJ2-5; maybe TRBD1 (5 bases). The V and J ends lost 8 bases and 5 bases respectively, with 18 bases between them. The CDR3 extends over 14 amino acids. Germline values: CDR1 MDHEN, CDR2 SYDVKM. Here the CDR3 reads CASAGSRVWETQYF. CDR3 coding DNA: TGTGCCAGCGCCGGGTCCAGGGTCTGGGAGACCCAGTACTTC.